The 13 T cell receptor beta chains below were found in one sample sequenced in a study of TIL therapy for anti-PD-1-resistant metastatic lung cancer. The time point: pre-treatment sample, taken before nivolumab and TIL therapy. Pleural nodules or supraclavicular lymph nodes made up most of the excised metastases sampled. The immunoSEQ assay was v3. The protocol was immunoSEQ multiplex PCR, while the TCRdb copy is restricted to in-frame clones and leaves out a portion. Of approximately 95,000 clones in the sample, under 70% were seen once. Sequencing used tumor tissue, obtained at baseline. These TCRs come from a person between 25 and 80 years old with non-small cell lung cancer.

The CDR3 DNA is TGTGCCAGCTCACCGAGTCCGAACACTGAAGCTTTCTTT. This encodes CASSPSPNTEAFF. The chain is built from TRBV18 and TRBJ1-1; D is unresolved. The germline V gene has CDR1 KGHSH and CDR2 LQKENI. The CDR3 has 13 amino acids. V was cut by 3 bases and J by 1 base, with 6 bases left in between.

The chain links TRBV6-2 or TRBV6-3 to TRBJ2-1; D may be TRBD2 (6 bases). The germline gives CDR1 MNHEY, CDR2 SVGEGT. There are 18 residues in the CDR3. V was cut by 4 bases and J by 6 bases, with 25 bases left in between. The CDR3 coding sequence is TGTGCCAGCAGTTCCTATAGGGGTCGGGAGCGCAATTCCAATGAGCAGTTCTTC. Amino acids: CASSSYRGRERNSNEQFF.

The chain couples TRBV28 to TRBJ1-1; D remains unclear. The CDR3 is made up of 13 amino acids. From germline, CDR1 is MDHEN and CDR2 SYDVKM. The ends were cut back, 3 bases at V and 4 bases at J, with 9 bases in the middle. CDR3 bases: TGTGCCAGCAGTTTTGAAATAACCACTGAAGCTTTCTTT. It codes for CASSFEITTEAFF.

This clone occurred a few times. The chain recombines TRBV5-4 with TRBJ2-2; D unclear. Trimming removed 5 bases at V and 7 bases at J, with 12 bases between. Germline V lookup: CDR1 SGHNT, CDR2 YYREEE (reference sequence). The CDR3 has 13 amino acids. CDR3 loop: CASSILLNGELFF. CDR3 DNA: TGTGCCAGCAGTATCCTTTTAAACGGGGAGCTGTTTTTT.

The chain employs TRBV5-6 and TRBJ2-1; the match to TRBD2 covers 8 bases. The trim removed 4 bases at V and 8 bases at J, leaving 11 bases unmatched. This CDR3 is 15 amino acids long. CDR1 and CDR2 from the germline V gene are SGHDT and YYEEEE. The CDR3 loop is CASSGAGLAGDEQFF. The CDR3 bases are TGTGCCAGCAGCGGGGCTGGACTAGCCGGCGATGAGCAGTTCTTC.

The J gene is TRBJ2-2, the V gene TRBV7-2; D not certain. Trimming shortened V by 1 base and J by 8 bases, and 5 bases separated the two germline ends. The CDR3 runs to 12 residues. Per the germline V gene, CDR1 is SGHTA and CDR2 is FQGNSA. The CDR3 is CASSLGLGELFF. The CDR3 coding sequence is TGTGCCAGCAGCTTAGGCTTGGGGGAGCTGTTTTTT.

This clone was counted only a few times. The V and J genes are TRBV28 and TRBJ2-7, with 14 bases fitting TRBD2. V shed 6 bases, J shed 0 bases, and the junction held 10 bases outside the gene matches. The CDR3 consists of 18 residues. Germline V lookup: CDR1 MDHEN, CDR2 SYDVKM. The DNA for the CDR3 is TGTGCCAGCAGCCCCCCAGGACTAGCGGGAGGTGCCTCCTACGAGCAGTACTTC. It is translated as CASSPPGLAGGASYEQYF.

J is TRBJ1-4 and V is TRBV19; D might be TRBD1 (5 bases). V dropped 9 bases and J dropped 0 bases, with 17 bases sitting between them. Per the germline V gene, CDR1 is LNHDA and CDR2 is SQIVND (reference sequence). The CDR3 runs 16 residues. The CDR3 is CASLGPGPATNEKLFF. CDR3 DNA sequence: TGTGCCAGCCTGGGACCGGGCCCCGCAACTAATGAAAAACTGTTTTTT. Based on the CDR3 plus reference TRBV19 and TRBJ1-4, the full variable domain is DGGITQSPKYLFRKEGQNVTLSCEQNLNHDAMYWYRQDPGQGLRLIYYSQIVNDFQKGDIAEGYSVSREKKESFPLTVTSAQKNPTAFYLCASLGPGPATNEKLFFGSGTQLSVL.

This clone was seen more than once but under ten times. The V call is TRBV6-5, the J call TRBJ1-6, with 12 bases matching TRBD1. The germline V gene encodes CDR1 MNHEY and CDR2 SVGAGI. CDR3 length: 16 residues. Trimming took 3 bases from V and 8 from J; bases not matched to a gene: 5. DNA of the CDR3: TGTGCCAGCAGTTATCTCCGGGACAGGGGGCATTCACCCCTCCACTTT. Translation: CASSYLRDRGHSPLHF.

The genes are TRBV5-1 and TRBJ2-5, with D perhaps TRBD1 (6 bases). CDR1 and CDR2 from the germline V gene are SGHRS and YFSETQ. Between the trimmed V and J ends, which lost 2 bases and 3 bases, there was a span of 11 bases. This CDR3 contains 14 residues. The CDR3 sequence is CASSFGQTKETQYF. The CDR3 nucleotides read TGCGCCAGCAGCTTCGGACAGACTAAAGAGACCCAGTACTTC.

The J gene is TRBJ1-4, the V gene TRBV7-2, with 7 bases that match TRBD1. CDR3 length equals 16 residues. Germline loops: CDR1 SGHTA, CDR2 FQGNSA. V gave up 3 bases and J gave up 5 bases; unmatched junction bases: 9. CDR3 amino acids: CASSLMAGTVNEKLFF. The CDR3 DNA reads TGTGCCAGCAGCTTGATGGCCGGGACAGTCAATGAAAAACTGTTTTTT.

The chain uses TRBV5-6 and TRBJ2-7; D remains ambiguous. Germline assignment: CDR1 SGHDT and CDR2 YYEEEE. V lost 0 bases, J lost 3 bases, and 1 base lay in between. The CDR3 consists of 11 residues. CDR3 DNA sequence: TGTGCCAGCAGCTTGGACTACGAGCAGTACTTC. It specifies CASSLDYEQYF.

The V gene is TRBV6-1, the J gene TRBJ2-1; perhaps TRBD1 as D (5 bases). The CDR3 loop spans 16 amino acids. V lost 4 bases, J lost 5 bases, and 18 bases lay in between. Germline lookup yields CDR1 MNHNS and CDR2 SASEGT. This chain's CDR3 is CASSADDRSINNEQFF. The CDR3 nucleotides are TGTGCCAGCAGTGCCGATGACAGAAGTATTAACAATGAGCAGTTCTTC.